This entry lists 21 T cell receptor beta chains sequenced from one sample in a study of T cell responses to AZD1222 COVID-19 vaccine (dated by TCRdb to the early 2020s). The time point label corresponds to: baseline before first vaccination. The library was made by the immunoSEQ multiplex PCR assay. The immuneACCESS repertoire file appears here via TCRdb, limited to in-frame rearrangements. These files lack a portion of the clones; in checked studies, under half of the deficit traces to unresolved V genes, and the cause of the others is not known. The sample records 120,000 to 150,000 clones, around 88% of which are singletons. The ten largest clonotypes hold about 3% of the sample. The sample consisted of peripheral blood, taken on day 0 of AZD1222 vaccination. These receptors were collected from an adult in good health.

CDR3 DNA: TGTGCCAGCAGTTTAAATTTCGGCGGGGAGCAGTACTTC. Amino acids: CASSLNFGGEQYF. The chain is built from TRBV12-3 or TRBV12-4 and TRBJ2-7, with D possibly TRBD2 on 5 matching bases. The CDR3 is 13 residues long. Trimming cost V 2 bases and J 7 bases, with 12 bases left between them.

The gene calls are TRBV19 and TRBJ2-1; TRBD2 agrees at 7 bases. Germline-derived CDR1 and CDR2 are LNHDA and SQIVND (reference sequence). V shed 6 bases and J 0 bases; nucleotides not matched to a gene: 5. The CDR3 length is 15 residues. The CDR3 coding sequence is TGTGCCAGTAGAAAACTAGCGAGCTCCTACAATGAGCAGTTCTTC. Its protein product is CASRKLASSYNEQFF.

The CDR3 DNA reads TGCGCCAGCAGCCCGGCCCCTAGCGGTACCTACGAGCAGTACTTC. It yields the protein CASSPAPSGTYEQYF. V is TRBV4-1 and J is TRBJ2-7; 7 bases map to TRBD2. This CDR3 region has 15 residues. Germline lookup yields CDR1 MGHRA and CDR2 YSYEKL. J lost 2 bases, V lost 4 bases, and 8 bases had no gene match.

CDR3 sequence (DNA): TGTGCCAGCAGAACAGGGGTCCCCGACGAGCAGTACTTC. This sequence encodes CASRTGVPDEQYF. The chain couples TRBV28 to TRBJ2-7; 7 bases line up with TRBD1. CDR3 length equals 13 residues. Germline CDR1 reads MDHEN; CDR2 reads SYDVKM. V lost 6 bases to trimming and J lost 5 bases; unmatched junction nucleotides: 7.

This CDR3 reads CATSDRYEQYF. The CDR3 nucleotides are TGTGCCACCAGTGATCGCTACGAGCAGTACTTC. This chain uses TRBV24-1 with TRBJ2-7; no clear D gene. V lost 3 bases and J lost 3, with 2 bases in between. The CDR3 contains 11 residues. Germline V gene sequence: CDR1 KGHDR, CDR2 SFDVKD.

The genes are TRBV29-1 and TRBJ1-4; possible D gene TRBD1, 6 bases. V lost 2 bases to trimming and J lost 2 bases, with 9 bases between them. Germline V gene sequence: CDR1 SQVTM, CDR2 ANQGSEA. This CDR3 has 14 amino acids. Written as DNA, the CDR3 is TGCAGCGTTGAATTGCAGGGGACTAATGAAAAACTGTTTTTT. It translates to CSVELQGTNEKLFF.

The V call is TRBV12-3 or TRBV12-4, the J call TRBJ2-7, with no clear D. This CDR3 has 13 amino acids. With 7 bases removed from V and 0 bases from J, the gap between germline ends came to 10 bases. The CDR3 sequence: CASTRPNSYEQYF. The CDR3 DNA is TGTGCCAGCACGCGGCCCAACTCCTACGAGCAGTACTTC.

The rearrangement joins TRBV6-2 or TRBV6-3 to TRBJ1-6; D not certain. Germline CDR1 and CDR2: MNHEY and SVGEGT. V was shortened by 0 bases and J by 10 bases, with 10 bases between the two germline ends. CDR3 length: 14 residues. DNA of the CDR3: TGTGCCAGCAGTTACTCGCCCGCCTTGTCACCCCTCCACTTT. Residues: CASSYSPALSPLHF.

The J gene is TRBJ2-7, the V gene TRBV6-6; 7 positions agree with TRBD2. Trimming took 11 bases from V and 0 from J; bases not matched to a gene: 4. The CDR3 sequence is 12 residues long. CDR1 is MNHNY, CDR2 SVGAGI, per germline (reference sequence). The CDR3 DNA sequence: TGTGCCGCAGCGGGGTACTCCTACGAGCAGTACTTC. Translated: CAAAGYSYEQYF.

The CDR3 bases are TGTGCCAGCAGCTTACAGGGAGGTGGTCTTTTGAACACTGAAGCTTTCTTT. The encoded protein is CASSLQGGGLLNTEAFF. The chain combines TRBV5-5 with TRBJ1-1; maybe TRBD1 (6 bases). The V end was cut by 2 bases, the J end by 0 bases, with 17 bases between. Germline lookup yields CDR1 SGHKS and CDR2 YYEKEE (reference sequence). The CDR3 sequence is 17 residues long.

The rearrangement joins TRBV11-3 to TRBJ2-1; D call uncertain. V was pared by 5 bases and J by 8 bases, with 10 bases between. The CDR3 sequence is 12 residues long. Germline V gene lookup returns CDR1 SGHNT and CDR2 YENEEA. CDR3 bases: TGTGCCAGCAGCCTGAGAGGCGATGAGCAGTTCTTC. It translates to CASSLRGDEQFF.

V gene TRBV4-3 combines with J gene TRBJ2-1; a possible D gene is TRBD2 (5 bases). Germline lookup yields CDR1 LGHNA and CDR2 YSLEER. The CDR3 length is 15 residues. V dropped 1 base and J dropped 2 bases, with 9 bases sitting between them. In DNA, the CDR3 is TGCGCCAGCAGCCAAGGGGAGTCCGCCTACAATGAGCAGTTCTTC. Translated: CASSQGESAYNEQFF.

The chain employs TRBV6-5 and TRBJ1-2, with TRBD1 as a possible D gene (5 bases). V was trimmed by 7 bases and J by 7 bases, leaving 13 bases between them. CDR3 length: 12 amino acids. CDR1 MNHEY and CDR2 SVGAGI come from the germline V gene. CDR3 bases: TGTGCCAGCAAACAAGACAGCTTTGGCTACACCTTC. Its translation: CASKQDSFGYTF.

The rearrangement joins TRBV6-5 to TRBJ2-3; D remains ambiguous. Germline CDR1 and CDR2: MNHEY and SVGAGI. The CDR3 runs to 14 residues. Trimming left V 7 bases short and J 3 bases short, with 14 bases between. CDR3 in amino acids: CASNPRPGTDTQYF. The CDR3 nucleotides are TGTGCCAGCAACCCGCGCCCCGGGACAGATACGCAGTATTTT.

The J gene is TRBJ2-2, the V gene TRBV5-1, with D possibly called TRBD1 or TRBD2 (5 bases each). The germline V gene encodes CDR1 SGHRS and CDR2 YFSETQ. V lost 6 bases and J lost 2, with 17 bases in between. The CDR3 extends over 16 amino acids. The CDR3 loop is CASKVGTAYNTGELFF. The CDR3 DNA sequence: TGCGCCAGCAAAGTCGGGACGGCTTACAACACCGGGGAGCTGTTTTTT.

This clone was detected a few times. Other DNA sequences in the sample encode the same CDR3. This chain connects TRBV28 to TRBJ1-4; D call uncertain. CDR1 and CDR2 (germline): MDHEN, SYDVKM. Trimming shortened V by 3 bases and J by 0 bases, and 8 bases separated the two germline ends. This CDR3 comprises 15 residues. In DNA, the CDR3 is TGTGCCAGCAGTTTGGGCGGCGCAACTAATGAAAAACTGTTTTTT. Encoded protein: CASSLGGATNEKLFF.

The chain uses TRBV2 and TRBJ1-2; D may be TRBD1 (5 bases). V was shortened by 2 bases and J by 3 bases, with 13 bases between the two germline ends. This CDR3 contains 15 residues. From germline, CDR1 is SNHLY and CDR2 FYNNEI. The CDR3 sequence is CASSEKRGSHYGYTF. Here the CDR3 DNA reads TGTGCCAGCAGTGAAAAAAGGGGATCTCACTATGGCTACACCTTC.

The V and J genes are TRBV6-5 and TRBJ1-2, with D perhaps matching TRBD1 (6 bases). The CDR3 is 11 residues long. Trimming cost V 8 bases and J 3 bases, with 7 bases left between them. Germline assignment: CDR1 MNHEY and CDR2 SVGAGI. CDR3 DNA: TGTGCCAGCGGACAGCACTATGGCTACACCTTC. As protein: CASGQHYGYTF.

The chain carries TRBV28 and TRBJ1-2; D remains unclear. CDR1 is MDHEN and CDR2 is SYDVKM in the germline V gene. The CDR3 consists of 15 residues. The germline V and J ends were trimmed by 0 bases and 0 bases, with 8 bases remaining between them. The CDR3 is CASSLWAAANYGYTF. The CDR3 coding sequence is TGTGCCAGCAGTTTATGGGCGGCAGCTAACTATGGCTACACCTTC.

The chain joins TRBV27 to TRBJ1-1; 8 bases are a match to TRBD1. The CDR3 totals 14 residues. Germline CDR1 MNHEY, CDR2 SMNVEV (reference sequence). With 7 bases clipped from V and 1 base from J, the junction kept 5 bases outside the gene matches. Written as DNA, the CDR3 is TGTGCCAGCACCACTGGACAGGGGAACACTGAAGCTTTCTTT. It is translated as CASTTGQGNTEAFF.

This sequence joins TRBV20-1 and TRBJ2-7; no firm D call. Per germline, CDR1 DFQATT and CDR2 SNEGSKA (reference sequence). The germline V and J ends were trimmed by 3 bases and 2 bases, with 5 bases remaining between them. This CDR3 has 11 amino acids. The CDR3, as DNA: TGCAGTGCTAGCATCACCTACGAGCAGTACTTC. This sequence encodes CSASITYEQYF.